This T cell receptor beta chain was sequenced during a study of chemoradiotherapy in HPV16-positive cancers. Profiling relied on immunoSEQ multiplex PCR, and the TCRdb table lists in-frame clones only, not all of them. The sample includes fewer than 11,000 clones, more than 70% seen only once; the top ten take 13%. Deletions cut 6 bases from V and 2 bases from J, with 16 bases between. The germline CDR1 and CDR2 sequences are LGHNT and FRNRAP. The CDR3 is 15 residues long. The chain combines TRBV12-5 with TRBJ1-2, with a weak D call TRBD1 (5 bases). The sequence came from a human donor with HPV-associated anogenital cancer. The starting material was tumor tissue, obtained from a patient who underwent chemoradiotherapy. This CDR3 is CASGSGDGGNYGYTF. CDR3 coding DNA: TGTGCTAGTGGCTCCGGGGACGGGGGGAACTATGGCTACACCTTC.